This TCR beta chain stems from a study of blood T cell repertoires in COVID-19. About the research overall: The cDNA or gDNA used as material had been derived from T cells, B-cell-depleted T cells, or PBMCs.

In the authors' methods: Nucleated cell number was recorded as an estimate derived from reference gene primer amplification. Measured with immunoSEQ multiplex PCR; TCRdb has only the in-frame clones, and not every one. V, J and clone size are those of that table, while D and trimming were read from the DNA. The table has 90,000 to 95,000 clones, just over 85% seen once; the top ten hold approximately 8.7%. The germline CDR1 and CDR2 sequences are MDHEN and SYDVKM. Between the trimmed V and J ends, which lost 4 bases and 3 bases, there was a span of 12 bases. This CDR3 has 15 amino acids. The sample consisted of peripheral blood. The V and J genes are TRBV28 and TRBJ2-2; unclear D gene. The sequence derives from a woman aged 70-85 years with acute or convalescent COVID-19. The CDR3 region is CASSSSGTYTGELFF. The CDR3 nucleotides read TGTGCCAGCAGTTCGTCGGGTACTTACACCGGGGAGCTGTTTTTT.